This T cell receptor (beta chain) was recovered during a study of cytomegalovirus exposure and HLA in healthy donors. For the study at large: An early release of data contained approximately 85 million unique TCRs, which came from HLA-typed donors. Whole-study results and caveats: TCR beta chains numbering more than 150 were designated cytomegalovirus-associated.

Note on this clone: Antigen: not known.

The PCR had 60 Vbeta and 13 Jbeta primers. Repertoires were generated with immunoSEQ multiplex PCR, while TCRdb's copy carries only in-frame clones and drops some. This sample's table has fewer than 70,000 clones. Germline trimming cut 2 bases from V and 7 bases from J; bases unmatched to any gene: 11. Germline assignment: CDR1 MNHEY and CDR2 SVGAGI. The CDR3 is 16 residues long. The sequenced material came from PBMCs. The sequence came from a man under 40 in good health and CMV-seropositive. The rearrangement links TRBV6-5 to TRBJ2-5; TRBD2 agrees at 9 bases. The CDR3 DNA follows: TGTGCCAGCAGTTACATGGGCGGGAGGGCCAAAGGGACCCAGTACTTC. This gives the protein CASSYMGGRAKGTQYF.